This TCR beta chain stems from a study of regulatory T cells in long-lasting Graves disease. The CDR3 runs 15 residues. The germline V gene encodes CDR1 MNHNS and CDR2 SASEGT. Between the trimmed V and J ends, which lost 6 bases and 1 base, there was a span of 15 bases. The authors built TCR beta libraries using iRepertoire HTBI primers and Arm-PCR of CDR3 regions. TCRdb re-derived calls from the multiplex PCR reads in MiXCR, one entry per CDR3 protein. The table records roughly 500,000 distinct CDR3 sequences, roughly 23% of them present only once. This clonotype was detected ten times or more. Time point in this sample: persistent/refractory GD, antithyroid drugs over 5 years with positive TRAb. With RNA extracted from PBMCs as input, the TCR library was made.

The sequence derives from a female donor with Graves disease. The specimen was peripheral blood mononuclear cells (PBMCs), collected when the disease was refractory, from a patient treated with antithyroid drugs. The chain links TRBV6-1 to TRBJ1-1; no firm D call. The CDR3 spells CASRVGTVGNTEAFF. For the CDR3, the DNA is TGTGCCAGCAGAGTGGGAACGGTAGGGAACACTGAAGCTTTCTTT.